The 13 T cell receptor beta chains presented below share a single source sample, sequenced in a study of OX40 agonist ivuxolimab in advanced cancers. Receptor amplification or capture employed the immunoSEQ multiplex PCR assay. In TCRdb, the immuneACCESS table is reduced to in-frame sequences with V and J assigned. These tables do not hold every clone; where another copy was compared, an unresolved V gene accounts for under half, and the others remain unexplained. In this sample the table shows over 95,000 clones, roughly 80% of which occur a single time. About 1.6% of the sample belongs to the ten largest clones. The material was CD4+ or CD8+ T cells sorted from blood, obtained in a trial of the OX40 agonist ivuxolimab. These receptor sequences come from an adult with an advanced solid tumor such as melanoma, head and neck, liver or kidney cancer.

This sequence joins TRBV27 and TRBJ1-4; 10 positions match TRBD1. V lost 2 bases and J lost 7; bases outside the gene matches: 10. The CDR3 totals 17 residues. Looked up from germline, CDR1 is MNHEY and CDR2 is SMNVEV (reference sequence). CDR3 sequence: CASSLRAVGTGAEKLFF. CDR3 DNA sequence: TGTGCCAGCAGTTTACGTGCCGTGGGGACAGGGGCTGAAAAACTGTTTTTT.

The gene calls are TRBV7-9 and TRBJ1-2, with D unclear. V lost 8 bases and J 7 bases, leaving 8 bases between the germline ends. CDR3 length equals 10 residues. Germline V CDR1 and CDR2: SEHNR, FQNEAQ (reference sequence). CDR3 sequence: CASQSGGYTF. CDR3 nucleotide sequence: TGTGCCAGCCAATCTGGTGGCTACACCTTC.

The V and J genes are TRBV29-1 and TRBJ1-3; D not certain. The CDR3 runs 14 residues. Per the germline V gene, CDR1 is SQVTM and CDR2 is ANQGSEA. V was pared by 4 bases and J by 2 bases, with 12 bases between. DNA of the CDR3: TGCAGCGTTGTTGAGGTACAAGCTGGAAACACCATATATTTT. It codes for CSVVEVQAGNTIYF.

The chain uses TRBV5-5 and TRBJ1-1; D is unresolved. CDR3 length equals 12 residues. CDR1 is SGHKS, CDR2 YYEKEE, per germline (reference sequence). The V and J ends lost 0 bases and 10 bases respectively, with 10 bases between them. CDR3 DNA sequence: TGTGCCAGCAGCTTGGCATCTGGGTTAGCTTTCTTT. Residues: CASSLASGLAFF.

This clone came up once. CDR3 amino acids: CASSSAGGKNIQYF. DNA for the CDR3: TGTGCCAGCAGTTCGGCAGGGGGTAAAAACATTCAGTACTTC. The chain joins TRBV28 to TRBJ2-4; 7 positions agree with TRBD1. Germline loops: CDR1 MDHEN, CDR2 SYDVKM. CDR3 length equals 14 residues. With 4 bases clipped from V and 4 bases from J, the junction kept 4 bases outside the gene matches.

V usage is TRBV5-6 and J usage is TRBJ2-5, with D maybe TRBD1 (6 bases). The J call may be in error: the DNA end matches TRBJ2-7 better. CDR3 length: 15 residues. Germline V gives CDR1 SGHDT, CDR2 YYEEEE. For the CDR3, the DNA is TGTGCCAGCAGCTTCGACAGGAGCATCTACGGCGAGCAGTACTTC. Translated: CASSFDRSIYGEQYF.

The rearrangement uses TRBV6-6 and TRBJ1-5; 8 bases align to TRBD1. This CDR3 has 12 residues. Trimming cost V 6 bases and J 7 bases; bases outside gene matches: 2. Germline V CDR1 and CDR2: MNHNY, SVGAGI (reference sequence). CDR3 DNA sequence: TGTGCCAGCAGACAGGGGGAACAGCCCCAGCATTTT. Residues: CASRQGEQPQHF.

The chain has TRBV5-4 and TRBJ2-7, with 8 bases matching TRBD1. This CDR3 has 14 amino acids. CDR1 and CDR2 from the germline V gene are SGHNT and YYREEE (reference sequence). The J segment lost 3 bases and the V segment lost 2 bases, leaving 4 bases of the junction unmatched. The CDR3 loop is CASSLGQGRYEQYF. In nucleotides, the CDR3 is TGTGCCAGCAGCTTAGGACAGGGCCGCTACGAGCAGTACTTC. Filled out from reference TRBV5-4 and TRBJ2-7, the complete variable domain reads ETGVTQSPTHLIKTRGQQVTLRCSSQSGHNTVSWYQQALGQGPQFIFQYYREEENGRGNFPPRFSGLQFPNYSSELNVNALELDDSALYLCASSLGQGRYEQYFGPGTRLTVT.

The V gene is TRBV5-1, the J gene TRBJ2-7, with TRBD1 matching 8 bases. Germline values: CDR1 SGHRS, CDR2 YFSETQ. V was clipped by 4 bases and J by 5 bases; unmatched bases: 8. This CDR3 is 14 amino acids long. CDR3 coding DNA: TGCGCCAGCAGCATGAGACAGGGGAATAACGAGCAGTACTTC. Translation: CASSMRQGNNEQYF.

This clone was seen only a few times. The chain uses TRBV27 and TRBJ1-2, with TRBD1 as a possible D gene (5 bases). V shed 2 bases and J shed 4 bases, with 11 bases lying between them. Germline CDR1 is MNHEY and CDR2 is SMNVEV (reference sequence). The CDR3 spans 14 residues. Here the CDR3 DNA reads TGTGCCAGCAGTTTACATCGGCAGGGCTATGGCTACACCTTC. As protein: CASSLHRQGYGYTF.

The genes are TRBV7-2 and TRBJ1-6; TRBD1 agrees at 9 bases. Germline V gene data show CDR1 as SGHTA and CDR2 as FQGNSA. V shed 3 bases and J 10 bases; nucleotides not matched to a gene: 4. The CDR3 covers 14 residues. The CDR3 region is CASSLTGGHSPLHF. CDR3 sequence (DNA): TGTGCCAGCAGCTTGACAGGGGGTCACTCACCCCTCCACTTT.

This chain connects TRBV5-8 to TRBJ2-7; D call uncertain. This CDR3 spans 17 amino acids. Trimming took 2 bases from V and 4 from J, leaving 22 bases between them. The germline V gene has CDR1 SGHTS and CDR2 YDEGEE. CDR3 in DNA: TGTGCCAGCAGCTTTTCACCCTATTCACGAAGAATTTACGAGCAGTACTTC. As protein: CASSFSPYSRRIYEQYF.

The rearrangement links TRBV6-1 to TRBJ2-4; possible D gene TRBD1, 5 bases. The length of the CDR3 is 14 residues. Germline values: CDR1 MNHNS, CDR2 SASEGT. Deletions cut 8 bases from V and 9 bases from J, with 20 bases between. In DNA form, the CDR3 reads TGTGCCAGCCGTTCTTATGACAGTACGGGCATTCAGTACTTC. Protein sequence: CASRSYDSTGIQYF.